This entry lists 18 T cell receptor beta chains sequenced from one sample in a study of T cell repertoires in cytomegalovirus infection. TCRdb reprocessed the reads with MiXCR, giving one entry per CDR3 protein. Of about 190,000 distinct CDR3 sequences in the sample, roughly 30% were seen once. The sequenced material came from PBMCs. Receptors originate from a human donor in good health (CMV status not recorded). Some clones in this sample may be carry-over from other donors' samples.

The gene calls are TRBV12-3 or TRBV12-4 and TRBJ2-7, with 10 bases aligning to TRBD1. The CDR3 totals 14 residues. Trimming took 6 bases from V and 3 from J; bases not matched to a gene: 5. CDR3 DNA sequence: TGTGCCAGCAGCCACGGGACAGGGGTCTACGAGCAGTACTTC. Translation gives CASSHGTGVYEQYF.

V and J are TRBV9 and TRBJ1-2, with D hard to call. In germline, CDR1 is SGDLS, CDR2 YYNGEE. CDR3 length: 13 residues. The V end lost 1 base, the J end lost 6 bases, and 10 bases lay between the germline ends. CDR3 in DNA: TGTGCCAGCAGCGTAAATTACCTAGATGGCTACACCTTC. Protein sequence: CASSVNYLDGYTF.

This clonotype occurred a few times. The chain is built from TRBV6-2 or TRBV6-3 and TRBJ2-2; tentatively, D is TRBD1 (6 bases). CDR1 and CDR2 (germline): MNHEY, SVGEGT. The CDR3 runs to 14 residues. Trimming took off 6 bases at V and 4 bases at J, with 12 bases between the two ends. CDR3 DNA: TGTGCCAGCAGAGCGACAGGTTCCACCGGGGAGCTGTTTTTT. It encodes CASRATGSTGELFF.

This sequence joins TRBV5-1 and TRBJ1-4; D not resolved. There are 14 residues in the CDR3. Looked up from germline, CDR1 is SGHRS and CDR2 is YFSETQ. The V end was cut by 4 bases, the J end by 6 bases, with 13 bases between. Written as DNA, the CDR3 is TGCGCCAGCAGCCCTCAAGGGCAGGATGAAAAACTGTTTTTT. It translates to CASSPQGQDEKLFF. The full variable domain, in which reference TRBV5-1 and TRBJ1-4 provide the parts outside the CDR3, is KAGVTQTPRYLIKTRGQQVTLSCSPISGHRSVSWYQQTPGQGLQFLFEYFSETQRNKGNFPGRFSGRQFSNSRSEMNVSTLELGDSALYLCASSPQGQDEKLFFGSGTQLSVL.

In its sample, this clonotype was seen many times. V is TRBV7-2 and J is TRBJ2-7; D might be TRBD2 (6 bases). Germline lookup yields CDR1 SGHTA and CDR2 FQGNSA. V lost 5 bases and J 0 bases, leaving 17 bases between the germline ends. The CDR3 contains 16 residues. The CDR3 DNA follows: TGTGCCAGCAGCCTCCGGGGCGGGACGAGCTCCTACGAGCAGTACTTC. As protein: CASSLRGGTSSYEQYF.

This chain connects TRBV7-9 to TRBJ2-5, with TRBD1 identical over 7 bases. This CDR3 is built from 15 residues. The V segment lost 1 base and the J segment 2 bases; nucleotides outside the gene matches: 4. CDR1 and CDR2 from the germline V gene are SEHNR and FQNEAQ (reference sequence). The CDR3: CASSLETGLQETQYF. CDR3 DNA sequence: TGTGCCAGCAGCTTAGAGACAGGGCTACAAGAGACCCAGTACTTC.

V and J are TRBV3-1 and TRBJ2-5; 8 positions match TRBD2. Germline-derived CDR1 and CDR2 are LGHDT and YNNKEL (reference sequence). CDR3 length: 15 residues. With V trimmed by 1 base and J by 1 base, 2 bases remained unmatched. This CDR3 reads CASSQGAGVQETQYF. The CDR3, as DNA: TGTGCCAGCAGCCAAGGAGCGGGGGTCCAAGAGACCCAGTACTTC.

The rearrangement uses TRBV11-2 and TRBJ1-2, with 10 bases fitting TRBD1. With 5 bases clipped from V and 3 bases from J, the junction kept 9 bases outside the gene matches. Germline V gene sequence: CDR1 SGHAT, CDR2 FQNNGV. This CDR3 is 16 amino acids long. CDR3 sequence (DNA): TGTGCCAGCAGCCACCCGACAGGGGGCCATCACTATGGCTACACCTTC. Translated, it gives CASSHPTGGHHYGYTF.

This sequence joins TRBV5-6 and TRBJ1-6; TRBD1 matches 9 bases. In germline, CDR1 is SGHDT, CDR2 YYEEEE. The CDR3 has 14 amino acids. The J segment lost 10 bases and the V segment lost 4 bases, leaving 6 bases of the junction unmatched. The chain's CDR3 is CASSRDRGYSPLHF. CDR3 in DNA: TGTGCCAGCAGCCGCGACAGGGGGTACTCACCCCTCCACTTT.

This clonotype turned up a few times. The genes are TRBV11-3 and TRBJ2-1; D may be TRBD2 (7 bases). The CDR3 loop spans 13 amino acids. V was clipped by 8 bases and J by 6 bases, with 14 bases between them. Germline assignment: CDR1 SGHNT and CDR2 YENEEA. CDR3 sequence: CASSRGGGNEQFF. As DNA, the CDR3 is TGTGCCAGCTCCCGAGGGGGGGGCAATGAGCAGTTCTTC.

V is TRBV11-3 and J is TRBJ2-1; tentatively, D is TRBD2 (5 bases). The CDR3 contains 15 residues. Germline CDR1 is SGHNT and CDR2 is YENEEA. V lost 5 bases and J lost 5, with 16 bases in between. CDR3 region: CASSPRLAADNEQFF. CDR3 in DNA: TGTGCCAGCAGCCCGCGTCTAGCCGCGGACAATGAGCAGTTCTTC.

This sequence joins TRBV29-1 and TRBJ2-2, with D uncertain. Trimming took 7 bases from V and 7 from J, leaving 22 bases between them. CDR1 SQVTM and CDR2 ANQGSEA come from the germline V gene. This CDR3 is built from 15 residues. The CDR3 sequence is CSARTAGQPYGELFF. CDR3 DNA sequence: TGCAGCGCCCGAACCGCCGGCCAGCCTTACGGGGAGCTGTTTTTT.

In regard to this clonotype: A much larger clone lies one base from this, so it may be a read error. Here the CDR3 omits its conserved ending phenylalanine or tryptophan, so a read error is the likely source. The chain employs TRBV7-2 and TRBJ1-2; D is undetermined. The length of the CDR3 is 16 residues. CDR1 and CDR2 from the germline V gene are SGHTA and FQGNSA. The V end was cut by 0 bases, the J end by 8 bases, with 19 bases between. The DNA of the CDR3 is TGTGCCAGCAGCTTAGCGCTCGGGGTCGGTGGAGGAGGCTACACCTAC. It specifies CASSLALGVGGGGYTY.

This clonotype occurred a few times. CDR3 nucleotides: TGCAGTGCTCTCTCCCCCGATGCCTACGAGCAGTACTTC. Encoded protein: CSALSPDAYEQYF. The chain recombines TRBV20-1 with TRBJ2-7; D remains ambiguous. Deletions cut 5 bases from V and 2 bases from J, with 13 bases between. CDR1 and CDR2 from the germline V gene are DFQATT and SNEGSKA (reference sequence). The CDR3 spans 13 residues.

In its sample, this clonotype was seen many times. The rearrangement joins TRBV7-8 to TRBJ1-1; D not certain. Trimming took 2 bases from V and 1 from J, leaving 8 bases between them. Germline V lookup: CDR1 SGHVS, CDR2 FQNEAQ. The length of the CDR3 is 14 residues. Written as DNA, the CDR3 is TGTGCCAGCAGCTTATCTTCGGGGAACACTGAAGCTTTCTTT. It encodes CASSLSSGNTEAFF.

The rearrangement uses TRBV7-6 and TRBJ2-1, with D perhaps matching TRBD2 (6 bases). Trimming left V 5 bases short and J 10 bases short, with 15 bases between. The CDR3 has 13 residues. Germline V gives CDR1 SGHVS, CDR2 FNYEAQ. Written as DNA, the CDR3 is TGTGCCAGCAGCCAAATCGTGGGGGGAGAGCAGTTCTTC. Residues: CASSQIVGGEQFF.

There are many counts of this clonotype. J is TRBJ1-1 and V is TRBV7-2; D remains ambiguous. This CDR3 has 12 amino acids. Trimming stripped 1 base from V and 1 base from J, with 1 base between. Germline V gene lookup returns CDR1 SGHTA and CDR2 FQGNSA. The CDR3 nucleotides read TGTGCCAGCAGCTTAGAGAACACTGAAGCTTTCTTT. This sequence encodes CASSLENTEAFF.

In its sample, this clonotype was seen a few times. This rearrangement joins TRBV5-1 to TRBJ2-2; no reliable D call. Trimming left V 0 bases short and J 2 bases short, with 8 bases between. The CDR3 length is 15 residues. Looked up from germline, CDR1 is SGHRS and CDR2 is YFSETQ. This CDR3 reads CASSLVRPNTGELFF. The DNA for the CDR3 is TGCGCCAGCAGCTTGGTTCGTCCAAACACCGGGGAGCTGTTTTTT.